This TCR beta chain was identified during a study of blood T cell repertoires in COVID-19. The length of the CDR3 is 15 residues. Germline CDR1 GTSNPN, CDR2 SVGIG (reference sequence). Trimming took 2 bases from V and 3 from J; bases not matched to a gene: 9. Sequencing was performed with immunoSEQ multiplex PCR; in TCRdb, only in-frame clones are kept and a portion is missing. The sample includes some 80,000 clones, roughly 84% seen only once; the top ten take more than 20%. The rearrangement uses TRBV30 and TRBJ2-7; 8 bases agree with TRBD1. The clonotype comes from a woman in her fifties or sixties with acute or convalescent COVID-19. Sequencing input: peripheral blood. The CDR3 DNA reads TGTGCCTGGAGTATTCCCGGCAGGGGGCACTACGAGCAGTACTTC. Residues: CAWSIPGRGHYEQYF.